This record concerns one T cell receptor beta chain sequence. What it recognizes is unknown. Losses at the gene ends were 6 bases for V and 6 bases for J; bases not matched to a gene: 2. The CDR3 length is 13 residues. Per the germline V gene, CDR1 is SGHTA and CDR2 is FQGNSA. Specified treatment: some 20 received Ad26.COV2.S at low or high dose, single or two shots; several received placebo; per-sample allocation not given. After the first vaccine or placebo injection, samples were drawn on day 63. The sample came from a Boston adult aged 18-55 years. Method: immunoSEQ multiplex PCR; TCRdb's copy keeps in-frame clones and lacks some. The sample lists 410,000 or so clones, more than 80% occurring once. These data belong to a study of Ad26.COV2.S vaccination and SARS-CoV-2 variants. Background on the study: By the intramuscular route, Ad26.COV2.S was given once, or twice 56 days apart. Whole-study findings and limits: It is possible that the TCR breadth and depth analyses underestimated the total T cell responses.

The rearrangement uses TRBV7-2 and TRBJ1-3, with 10 nucleotides matching TRBD1. The sequencing used peripheral blood, collected in a trial of Ad26.COV2.S vaccine versus placebo. This TCR was recovered from a person between 18 and 60 years old who received the Ad26.COV2.S COVID-19 vaccine or a placebo. The CDR3 protein is CASRTGGVNTIYF. CDR3 bases: TGTGCCAGCAGGACAGGGGGCGTAAACACCATATATTTT. Full variable domain (outside the CDR3, taken from reference TRBV7-2 and TRBJ1-3): GAGVSQSPSNKVTEKGKDVELRCDPISGHTALYWYRQSLGQGLEFLIYFQGNSAPDKSGLPSDRFSAERTGGSVSTLTIQRTQQEDSAVYLCASRTGGVNTIYFGEGSWLTVV.